This T cell receptor beta chain was found in a study of response to subunit inactivated influenza vaccine. This clonotype was seen many times. TCRdb processed the RT-PCR reads anew with MiXCR; each CDR3 protein has one entry. The sample includes over 150,000 distinct CDR3 sequences, 9.5% to 12% seen only once; the top ten take approximately 39%. The CDR3 loop spans 17 amino acids. Trimming cost V 3 bases and J 0 bases, with 17 bases left between them. Germline CDR1 and CDR2: SGDLS and YYNGEE. The sample here was CD8+ T cells sorted from PBMCs, taken less than 25 months after vaccination. The J gene is TRBJ2-3, the V gene TRBV9; perhaps TRBD1 as D (5 bases). This TCR derives from a man in his fifties or sixties who received an inactivated influenza vaccine. The CDR3 region has the DNA TGTGCCAGCAGCGCCCGACAGCATTCTACTAGCACAGATACGCAGTATTTT. Amino acids: CASSARQHSTSTDTQYF. Full variable domain (rest looked up from reference TRBV9 and TRBJ2-3): DSGVTQTPKHLITATGQRVTLRCSPRSGDLSVYWYQQSLDQGLQFLIQYYNGEERAKGNILERFSAQQFPDLHSELNLSSLELGDSALYFCASSARQHSTSTDTQYFGPGTRLTVL.